Below, one T cell receptor beta chain is given with its context. This entry comes from a study of blood T cell repertoires in COVID-19. Deletions cut 4 bases from V and 1 base from J, with 3 bases between. The CDR3 is 12 residues long. CDR1 and CDR2 from the germline V gene are SNHLY and FYNNEI. Sequencing used immunoSEQ multiplex PCR; TCRdb keeps in-frame clones, though not all of them. The table shows under 500,000 clones, with around 88% occurring only once. This clonotype was sampled from a woman aged 25 to 39 with acute or convalescent COVID-19. What was sequenced was peripheral blood. V is TRBV2 and J is TRBJ2-3; no firm D call. In DNA, the CDR3 is TGTGCCAGCAGTGCAGGCACAGATACGCAGTATTTT. Translated, it gives CASSAGTDTQYF.